The source of this T cell receptor (beta chain) is a study of OX40 agonist ivuxolimab in advanced cancers. TCRdb's table, derived via immunoSEQ multiplex PCR, lists solely in-frame clones and lacks some. The sample lists 50,000 or so clones, around 77% occurring once. CDR1 is SGHRS and CDR2 is YFSETQ in the germline V gene. The V segment lost 1 base and the J segment 7 bases; nucleotides outside the gene matches: 5. The CDR3 runs 15 residues. Material: CD4+ or CD8+ T cells sorted from blood, obtained in a trial of the OX40 agonist ivuxolimab. The chain has TRBV5-1 and TRBJ2-1, with 10 bases lining up with TRBD2. The receptor's source is an adult with an advanced solid tumor such as melanoma, head and neck, liver or kidney cancer. The CDR3 DNA reads TGCGCCAGCAGCTTGACACTAGCGGGACAGAATGAGCAGTTCTTC. It specifies CASSLTLAGQNEQFF. Together with reference TRBV5-1 and TRBJ2-1, the CDR3 gives the full variable domain: KAGVTQTPRYLIKTRGQQVTLSCSPISGHRSVSWYQQTPGQGLQFLFEYFSETQRNKGNFPGRFSGRQFSNSRSEMNVSTLELGDSALYLCASSLTLAGQNEQFFGPGTRLTVL.